This T cell receptor beta chain was profiled in a study of T-cell reconstitution after alpha-beta-depleted transplantation in children. This clonotype showed up many times. Construction of the TCRbeta library involved unique molecular identifiers. From the PCR reads, TCRdb called clonotypes with MiXCR, one entry per CDR3 protein. The sample records hundreds of thousands of distinct CDR3 sequences, about 15% being singletons. The material was PBMCs from the stem cell graft donor, obtained from the stem cell graft. This sequence originates from a human donor who donated a stem cell graft to a child with acute myeloid leukemia.

CDR3 coding DNA: TGCGCCAGCAGCTTGGCCAAGGGGGGGAATGAGCAGTTCTTC. Its translation: CASSLAKGGNEQFF. This chain links TRBV5-1 with TRBJ2-1; TRBD2 is a possible D gene (7 bases). There are 14 residues in the CDR3. Germline CDR1 SGHRS, CDR2 YFSETQ. The V gene lost 0 bases and the J gene lost 7 bases, with 11 bases spanning the gap.